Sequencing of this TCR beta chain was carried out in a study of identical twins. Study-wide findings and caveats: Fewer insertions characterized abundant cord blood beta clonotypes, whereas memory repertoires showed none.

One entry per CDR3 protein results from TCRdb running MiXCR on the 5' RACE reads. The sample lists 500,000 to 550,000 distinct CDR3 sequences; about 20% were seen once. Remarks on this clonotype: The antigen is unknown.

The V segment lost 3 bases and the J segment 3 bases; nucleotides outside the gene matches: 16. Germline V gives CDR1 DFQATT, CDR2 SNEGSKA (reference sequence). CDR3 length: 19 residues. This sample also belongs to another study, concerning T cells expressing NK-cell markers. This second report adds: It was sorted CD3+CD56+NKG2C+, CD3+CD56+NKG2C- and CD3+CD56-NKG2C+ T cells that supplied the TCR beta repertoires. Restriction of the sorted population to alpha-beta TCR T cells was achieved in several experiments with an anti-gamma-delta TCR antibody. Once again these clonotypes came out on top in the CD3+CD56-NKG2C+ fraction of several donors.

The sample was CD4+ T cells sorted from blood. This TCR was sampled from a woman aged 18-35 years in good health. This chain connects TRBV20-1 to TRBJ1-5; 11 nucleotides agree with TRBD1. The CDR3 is CSARGVGQGVTWDNQPQHF. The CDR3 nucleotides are TGCAGTGCTAGGGGCGTGGGACAGGGGGTGACCTGGGACAATCAGCCCCAGCATTTT.